This TCR beta chain was recorded in a study of technical replicates of blood from a few donors. The repertoire was sequenced with immunoSEQ multiplex PCR; TCRdb's copy has only in-frame clones and lacks some. The sample contains approximately 75,000 clones, about 97% of which appear only once. CDR1 and CDR2 from the germline V gene are SNHLY and FYNNEI. V shed 7 bases, J shed 3 bases, and the junction held 2 bases outside the gene matches. This CDR3 spans 13 amino acids. The chain uses TRBV2 and TRBJ1-1, with 10 bases lining up with TRBD1. The receptor's source is a human donor in good health. Sample: T cells isolated from PBMCs. The CDR3 is CASKDRGYTEAFF. DNA for the CDR3: TGTGCCAGCAAGGACAGGGGGTACACTGAAGCTTTCTTT.